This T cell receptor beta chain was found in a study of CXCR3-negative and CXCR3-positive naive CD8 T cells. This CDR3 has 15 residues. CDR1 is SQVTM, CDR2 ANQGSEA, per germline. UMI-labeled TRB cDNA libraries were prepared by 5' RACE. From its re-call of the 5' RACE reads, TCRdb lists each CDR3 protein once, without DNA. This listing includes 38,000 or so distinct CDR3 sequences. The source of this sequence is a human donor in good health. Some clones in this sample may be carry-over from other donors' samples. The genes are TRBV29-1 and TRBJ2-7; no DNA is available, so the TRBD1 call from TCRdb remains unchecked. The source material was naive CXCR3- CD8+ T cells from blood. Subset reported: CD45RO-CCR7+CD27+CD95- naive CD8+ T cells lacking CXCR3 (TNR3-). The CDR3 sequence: CSVEDRGDSSYEQYF.